The 17 T cell receptor beta chains listed next were all sequenced from one sample in a study of breast tumors, draining lymph nodes, adjacent tissues. TCRdb called the multiplex PCR reads again in MiXCR, with one record for every CDR3 protein. The sample contains over 130,000 distinct CDR3 sequences, over 25% of which appear only once. The lymph nodes were axillary draining lymph nodes from breast cancer patients. Material for sequencing was axillary lymph node tissue. The receptors come from a female donor with breast cancer. Some clones in this sample may be carry-over from other donors' samples.

This clonotype was seen at least ten times. The V and J genes are TRBV9 and TRBJ2-3; 7 positions agree with TRBD1. This CDR3 has 15 amino acids. From germline, CDR1 is SGDLS and CDR2 YYNGEE. J gave up 0 bases and V 2 bases, and 3 bases lay outside the gene matches. CDR3 nucleotide sequence: TGTGCCAGCAGCGTGGGACAGCCGAGCACAGATACGCAGTATTTT. Translating gives CASSVGQPSTDTQYF.

This clonotype was observed many times. The chain recombines TRBV6-2 or TRBV6-3 with TRBJ2-5, with TRBD2 matching over 9 bases. The trim removed 2 bases at V and 5 bases at J, leaving 6 bases unmatched. The V gene's germline CDR1 is MNHEY and CDR2 SVGEGT. The CDR3 consists of 15 residues. CDR3 bases: TGTGCCAGCAGTTACGAGGGACTAGCTGGGGAGACCCAGTACTTC. Its translation is CASSYEGLAGETQYF.

This clonotype was counted at least ten times. One junction end does not reproduce the germline sequence, and a read error may be involved. The chain carries TRBV5-1 and TRBJ1-6, with D unresolved. This CDR3 has 13 amino acids. Germline V gene lookup returns CDR1 SGHRS and CDR2 YFSETQ. The CDR3, as DNA: TGCGCCAGCAGCTCCGACTGGGGTTCAGCCCTCCACTTT. It codes for CASSSDWGSALHF.

The chain employs TRBV6-1 and TRBJ2-7; possibly TRBD1 or TRBD2 for D (5 bases each). CDR1 is MNHNS and CDR2 is SASEGT in the germline V gene. This CDR3 has 11 amino acids. V gave up 6 bases and J gave up 6 bases, with 9 bases separating them. The CDR3 coding sequence is TGTGCCAGCAGGGGGGTCGGCGAGCAGTACTTC. The encoded protein is CASRGVGEQYF.

At least ten counts were recorded for this clonotype. The chain recombines TRBV6-1 with TRBJ1-2; 10 bases are a match to TRBD1. V lost 8 bases to trimming and J lost 6 bases; unmatched junction nucleotides: 6. This CDR3 region has 13 residues. Germline V gives CDR1 MNHNS, CDR2 SASEGT. CDR3 amino acids: CASGMDRGNGYTF. Here the CDR3 DNA reads TGTGCCAGCGGGATGGACAGGGGGAATGGCTACACCTTC.

The chain couples TRBV5-7 to TRBJ2-1; D ambiguous. TRBV5-7 has ORF status, its function being uncertain. Trimming removed 2 bases at V and 2 bases at J, with 11 bases between. The CDR3 is made up of 15 amino acids. The DNA for the CDR3 is TGTGCCAGCAGCTTCGGGCAGTTCACCTACAATGAGCAGTTCTTC. Protein: CASSFGQFTYNEQFF.

On this clonotype itself: One end of the junction varies from germline; a read error may be responsible. V and J are TRBV12-3 or TRBV12-4 and TRBJ1-6; D unresolved. The CDR3 length is 14 residues. The CDR3 nucleotides are TGTGCCAGCAGGCACACGGAAAAGGATTCACCCCCCCACTTT. Translated, it gives CASRHTEKDSPPHF.

This clonotype has ten or more counts. The chain links TRBV6-5 to TRBJ2-7, with TRBD2 matching 10 bases. CDR3 size: 17 residues. Germline V gene lookup returns CDR1 MNHEY and CDR2 SVGAGI. The V segment lost 5 bases and the J segment 5 bases; nucleotides outside the gene matches: 15. This CDR3 is CASSPGRTSGVLDEQYF. CDR3 in DNA: TGTGCCAGCAGTCCAGGTAGAACTAGCGGGGTTCTCGACGAGCAGTACTTC.

In its sample, this clonotype was seen many times. J is TRBJ2-3 and V is TRBV27; 7 nucleotides match TRBD1. V shed 6 bases, J shed 7 bases, and the junction held 16 bases outside the gene matches. The CDR3 runs 16 residues. Germline loops: CDR1 MNHEY, CDR2 SMNVEV (reference sequence). The chain's CDR3 is CASRWGAQGYFNTQYF. Here the CDR3 DNA reads TGTGCCAGCAGATGGGGAGCACAGGGGTACTTTAATACGCAGTATTTT.

This clonotype occurred many times. The chain recombines TRBV6-6 with TRBJ2-7; TRBD1 matches 7 bases. V trimming: 7 bases; J trimming: 6 bases; junction bases outside the gene matches: 6. Germline CDR1 is MNHNY and CDR2 is SVGAGI (reference sequence). The CDR3 covers 12 residues. The CDR3 region is CASKGGPSEQYF. Here the CDR3 DNA reads TGTGCCAGCAAAGGGGGCCCGAGCGAGCAGTACTTC.

This clonotype was seen ten or more times. J is TRBJ2-2 and V is TRBV5-1; unclear D gene. Germline V CDR1 and CDR2: SGHRS, YFSETQ. The CDR3 spans 13 residues. Trimming pared 3 bases from V and 3 bases from J, leaving 6 bases between. The CDR3 protein is CASSYGYTGELFF. CDR3 DNA: TGCGCCAGCAGCTATGGGTACACCGGGGAGCTGTTTTTT. The variable domain in full, with the rest retrieved from reference TRBV5-1 and TRBJ2-2, is KAGVTQTPRYLIKTRGQQVTLSCSPISGHRSVSWYQQTPGQGLQFLFEYFSETQRNKGNFPGRFSGRQFSNSRSEMNVSTLELGDSALYLCASSYGYTGELFFGEGSRLTVL.

A word on this clonotype: Since no conserved phenylalanine or tryptophan closes the CDR3, a read error is the likely cause. The chain is built from TRBV12-5 and TRBJ2-3; a possible D gene is TRBD2 (6 bases). The CDR3 is 15 residues long. Germline loops: CDR1 LGHNT, CDR2 FRNRAP. The CDR3 region is CASGLGLVVTVTQYL. The CDR3 region has the DNA TGTGCTAGTGGTTTGGGACTAGTGGTAACAGTTACGCAGTATCTT.

The chain carries TRBV5-6 and TRBJ1-6; TRBD1 aligns across 7 bases. There are 15 residues in the CDR3. Germline assignment: CDR1 SGHDT and CDR2 YYEEEE. With V trimmed by 4 bases and J by 11 bases, 12 bases remained unmatched. The CDR3 coding sequence is TGTGCCAGCAGCACCGGGACAGCCCAATTCACACCCCTCCACTTT. Translated, it gives CASSTGTAQFTPLHF.

This clonotype was picked up many times. The rearrangement uses TRBV7-2 and TRBJ2-5, with D unresolved. Germline V gene lookup returns CDR1 SGHTA and CDR2 FQGNSA. The CDR3 totals 16 residues. V was trimmed by 1 base and J by 0 bases, leaving 12 bases between them. DNA of the CDR3: TGTGCCAGCAGCTTAGGGGGTCCCCCGTACCAAGAGACCCAGTACTTC. This encodes CASSLGGPPYQETQYF.

Ten or more counts support this clonotype. This chain links TRBV27 with TRBJ2-7; D is tentatively TRBD1 or TRBD2 (5 bases each). Germline CDR1 MNHEY, CDR2 SMNVEV (reference sequence). CDR3 size: 16 residues. The ends were cut back, 7 bases at V and 3 bases at J, with 22 bases in the middle. CDR3 nucleotide sequence: TGTGCCAGCAAAGCCCGACCGGGGCAACAATTCTACGAGCAGTACTTC. This gives the protein CASKARPGQQFYEQYF.

This clonotype occurred many times. This sequence joins TRBV7-2 and TRBJ1-4, with D possibly being TRBD1 (5 bases). Per germline, CDR1 SGHTA and CDR2 FQGNSA. V shed 1 base and J shed 8 bases, with 14 bases lying between them. The CDR3 contains 15 residues. CDR3 amino acids: CASSLGDLSKEKLFF. CDR3 coding DNA: TGTGCCAGCAGCTTAGGGGACCTGAGTAAGGAAAAACTGTTTTTT.

As concerns this clonotype: An end of the junction differs from the germline gene, which may be a read error. The chain has TRBV20-1 and TRBJ2-7; no definite D call. The germline CDR1 and CDR2 sequences are DFQATT and SNEGSKA (reference sequence). The CDR3 is 14 residues long. The CDR3 here is CSASADGSSSEQYF. Here the CDR3 DNA reads TGCAGTGCTTCGGCGGACGGTAGCTCCTCCGAGCAGTACTTC.